This record covers a single T cell receptor (beta chain). The target antigen is unknown. The sample is drawn from a study of tumor-infiltrating lymphocytes in localized non-small cell lung cancer. Background on the study: Patients included smokers and never-smokers with various histologies, some sampled after neoadjuvant chemotherapy. Resected tumor was paired with non-adjacent uninvolved lung from the same patient. Overall study results and limits: Each assay used a separate piece of the same tissue. Only some patients had TCR sequencing, depending on available tissue.

The trim removed 4 bases at V and 1 base at J, leaving 7 bases unmatched. CDR3 length equals 16 residues. The germline V gene has CDR1 SGDLS and CDR2 YYNGEE. Data came from immunoSEQ multiplex PCR; TCRdb stores just in-frame clones and leaves some out. Of approximately 10,000 clones listed, around 83% are singletons. The genes are TRBV9 and TRBJ2-7, with 11 bases aligning to TRBD2. Sequencing used lung tumor tissue. The source is a human donor with non-small cell lung cancer. As DNA, the CDR3 is TGTGCCAGCAGCCCATTAGCGGGAGGGGCATCCTACGAGCAGTACTTC. It specifies CASSPLAGGASYEQYF.